This TCR beta chain stems from a study of a mutant IDH1 vaccine in newly diagnosed glioma. Study context: Vaccinations, eight in total, occurred in weeks 1, 3, 5, 7, 11, 15, 19, 23. Standard pretreatment was either radiotherapy, temozolomide, or, for most, radiochemotherapy with temozolomide.

Profiling relied on immunoSEQ multiplex PCR, and the TCRdb table lists in-frame clones only, not all of them. The sample has around 120,000 clones, about 82% seen once. Sample time point: week 11, during vaccination. The study gave 300 ug of mutant IDH1 20-mer peptide per vaccine dose, with topical imiquimod. V gave up 1 base and J gave up 1 base, with 10 bases separating them. CDR3 size: 15 residues. CDR1 is LNHNV, CDR2 YYDKDF, per germline (reference sequence). With regard to this clone: Its specificity is unknown.

This TCR derives from a man aged 40-49 years with glioma. The sequenced sample was PBMCs, obtained from a glioma patient whose treatment included an IDH1 peptide vaccine. This chain connects TRBV15 to TRBJ1-1; D unclear. The CDR3 bases are TGTGCCACCAGCAGAGGTCCTAAGGGGAACACTGAAGCTTTCTTT. Residues: CATSRGPKGNTEAFF.